The TCR beta chain under discussion was sequenced for a study of blood T cell repertoires in COVID-19. Study as a whole: Acute and convalescent COVID-19 specimens originated in the United States, Italy and Spain. Sources were T cells, B-cell-depleted T cells, or PBMCs; the material itself was cDNA or gDNA.

Authors' data handling: Amplification of reference gene primers provided the estimated nucleated cell counts. The repertoire was sequenced with immunoSEQ multiplex PCR; TCRdb's copy has only in-frame clones and lacks some. Clonal size and the V and J genes are those of that table, whereas D and trimming came from the DNA. The table has approximately 100,000 clones, more than 80% seen once; the top ten hold approximately 26%. V was shortened by 0 bases and J by 2 bases, with 11 bases between the two germline ends. The CDR3 has 15 residues. Germline V gene lookup returns CDR1 SGDLS and CDR2 YYNGEE. Sample: peripheral blood. The clonotype comes from a man aged 55-75 years with acute or convalescent COVID-19. The chain joins TRBV9 to TRBJ1-1, with D maybe TRBD1 (5 bases). CDR3 nucleotides: TGTGCCAGCAGCGTAGATGTAGGGGCAAACACTGAAGCTTTCTTT. Protein sequence: CASSVDVGANTEAFF.